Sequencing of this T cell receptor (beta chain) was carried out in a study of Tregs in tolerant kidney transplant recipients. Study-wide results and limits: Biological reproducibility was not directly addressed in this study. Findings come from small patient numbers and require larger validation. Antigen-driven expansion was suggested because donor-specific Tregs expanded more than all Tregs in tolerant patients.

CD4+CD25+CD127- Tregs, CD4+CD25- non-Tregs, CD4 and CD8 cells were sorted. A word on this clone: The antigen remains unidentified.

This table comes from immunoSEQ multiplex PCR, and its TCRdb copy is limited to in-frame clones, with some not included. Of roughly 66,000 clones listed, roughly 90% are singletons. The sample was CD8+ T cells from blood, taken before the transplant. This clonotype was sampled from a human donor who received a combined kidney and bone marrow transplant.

For the CDR3, the DNA is TGTGCCAGCAGTTGGCTACAGTCCACCGGGGAGCTGTTTTTT. The encoded protein is CASSWLQSTGELFF. J is TRBJ2-2 and V is TRBV28, with unresolved D. CDR1 MDHEN and CDR2 SYDVKM come from the germline V gene. V dropped 4 bases and J dropped 4 bases, with 10 bases sitting between them. This CDR3 has 14 residues.